A selection of T cell receptor beta chains follows, all from one sample in a study of T cells after yellow fever vaccination. TCRdb reprocessed the 5' RACE reads via MiXCR and lists one record per CDR3 protein. The sample holds hundreds of thousands of distinct CDR3 sequences, roughly a fifth seen once. Specimen: PBMCs, collected less than 25 days after the first yellow fever vaccination. Receptors originate from a young man who received the YFV17D yellow fever vaccine. CDR3s include the opening cysteine and the closing phenylalanine or tryptophan. Each record gives: D gene, J gene, V gene, clone size, CDR3 DNA, CDR3 protein. D genes are given only for firm matches. Not every row has a clone size; where given, it reads once, few, many or a size class.

d_gene: .; j_gene: TRBJ1-5; v_gene: TRBV5-4; abundance: .; CDR3nt: TGTGCCAGCAGCTCCTGGGGGGTTGGGCAGCCCCAGCATTTT; CDR3aa: CASSSWGVGQPQHF
d_gene: .; j_gene: TRBJ2-1; v_gene: TRBV11-1; abundance: .; CDR3nt: TGTGCCAGCAGCTTTCAGGGAGATGAGCAGTTCTTC; CDR3aa: CASSFQGDEQFF
d_gene: TRBD1; j_gene: TRBJ1-6; v_gene: TRBV5-1; abundance: .; CDR3nt: TGCGCCAGCAGCGAACTTCCGGGACAGGGGGAAACTAATTCACCCCTCCACTTT; CDR3aa: CASSELPGQGETNSPLHF
d_gene: .; j_gene: TRBJ2-3; v_gene: TRBV4-3; abundance: .; CDR3nt: TGCGCCAGCAGCCAAGAAGGACGGCCTTCAGATACGCAGTATTTT; CDR3aa: CASSQEGRPSDTQYF
d_gene: .; j_gene: TRBJ2-3; v_gene: TRBV7-9; abundance: few; CDR3nt: TGTGCCAGCAGCTTTCGGGGACGACCAGATACGCAGTATTTT; CDR3aa: CASSFRGRPDTQYF
d_gene: .; j_gene: TRBJ1-4; v_gene: TRBV7-9; abundance: .; CDR3nt: TGTGCCAGCAGCACTAGCCAGAGGGAAAAACTGTTTTTT; CDR3aa: CASSTSQREKLFF
d_gene: TRBD1; j_gene: TRBJ2-7; v_gene: TRBV7-2; abundance: .; CDR3nt: TGTGCCAGCAGCTTAAAGACAGGGAACTCCTACGAGCAGTACTTC; CDR3aa: CASSLKTGNSYEQYF
d_gene: .; j_gene: TRBJ2-1; v_gene: TRBV7-2; abundance: .; CDR3nt: TGTGCCAGCAGCCGAAAAGGTGAGCAGTTCTTC; CDR3aa: CASSRKGEQFF
d_gene: TRBD2; j_gene: TRBJ2-5; v_gene: TRBV6-2/TRBV6-3; abundance: .; CDR3nt: TGTGCCAGCAGTTCTGGGGGGGACCAAGATACCCAGTACTTC; CDR3aa: CASSSGGDQDTQYF
d_gene: .; j_gene: TRBJ1-2; v_gene: TRBV5-1; abundance: .; CDR3nt: TGCGCCAGCAGTACCGGGCCTGGGGATGGGGGCTACACCTTC; CDR3aa: CASSTGPGDGGYTF
d_gene: TRBD2; j_gene: TRBJ2-5; v_gene: TRBV7-6; abundance: .; CDR3nt: TGTGCCAGCAGCTTAATAGCGGGTGCGGGGGGGCACGAGACCCAGTACTTC; CDR3aa: CASSLIAGAGGHETQYF
d_gene: .; j_gene: TRBJ2-5; v_gene: TRBV7-2; abundance: .; CDR3nt: TGTGCCAGCAGCTTATGGGGCAGCCAAGAGACCCAGTACTTC; CDR3aa: CASSLWGSQETQYF
d_gene: .; j_gene: TRBJ1-1; v_gene: TRBV20-1; abundance: .; CDR3nt: TGCAGTGCTCTATGGATTGGTGAAGCTTTCTTT; CDR3aa: CSALWIGEAFF
d_gene: .; j_gene: TRBJ2-5; v_gene: TRBV24-1; abundance: .; CDR3nt: TGTGCCACCAGTGATGAACGGGAAGAGACCCAGTACTTC; CDR3aa: CATSDEREETQYF
d_gene: TRBD1; j_gene: TRBJ1-5; v_gene: TRBV2; abundance: .; CDR3nt: TGTGCCAGCACCTTAGGACAGGTCAGCAATCAGCCCCAGCATTTT; CDR3aa: CASTLGQVSNQPQHF
d_gene: TRBD2; j_gene: TRBJ2-1; v_gene: TRBV4-3; abundance: few; CDR3nt: TGCGCCAGCAGCCAAGAGGCTACTAGCGGGGCCTACAATGAGCAGTTCTTC; CDR3aa: CASSQEATSGAYNEQFF
d_gene: .; j_gene: TRBJ2-5; v_gene: TRBV5-5; abundance: many; CDR3nt: TGTGCCAGCAGCTTGGTATCGGAGACCCAGTACTTC; CDR3aa: CASSLVSETQYF
d_gene: .; j_gene: TRBJ1-1; v_gene: TRBV27; abundance: few; CDR3nt: TGTGCCAGCAGATCGGGCGCTATGAACACTGAAGCTTTCTTT; CDR3aa: CASRSGAMNTEAFF
d_gene: .; j_gene: TRBJ1-2; v_gene: TRBV4-1; abundance: many; CDR3nt: TGCGCCAGCAGCCAAGACCGGGGGTTCAATGGCTACACCTTC; CDR3aa: CASSQDRGFNGYTF
d_gene: .; j_gene: TRBJ2-5; v_gene: TRBV7-6; abundance: .; CDR3nt: TGTGCCAGCAGCTTATCGGGCCAGGCGCAGGTGACCCAGTACTTC; CDR3aa: CASSLSGQAQVTQYF
d_gene: .; j_gene: TRBJ2-3; v_gene: TRBV7-2; abundance: .; CDR3nt: TGTGCCAGCACCTCCGTTGATACGCAGTATTTT; CDR3aa: CASTSVDTQYF
d_gene: TRBD1; j_gene: TRBJ2-2; v_gene: TRBV9; abundance: once; CDR3nt: TGTACCAGCAGCGGACCCGGGACAGGTGACCCGAGGGAGCTGTTTTTT; CDR3aa: CTSSGPGTGDPRELFF
d_gene: TRBD2; j_gene: TRBJ2-3; v_gene: TRBV6-6; abundance: .; CDR3nt: TGTGCAACGGGGGGGAACACAGATACGCAGTATTTT; CDR3aa: CATGGNTDTQYF
d_gene: TRBD2; j_gene: TRBJ2-1; v_gene: TRBV4-2; abundance: few; CDR3nt: TGTGCCAGCAGCCCAGGACTAGCGGGGGCAAGCTCCTACAATGAGCAGTTCTTC; CDR3aa: CASSPGLAGASSYNEQFF
d_gene: .; j_gene: TRBJ2-7; v_gene: TRBV14; abundance: .; CDR3nt: TGTGTCAGCAGCCAAGCCAACTACGAGCAGTACTTC; CDR3aa: CVSSQANYEQYF
d_gene: .; j_gene: TRBJ2-5; v_gene: TRBV6-6; abundance: .; CDR3nt: TGTGCCAGCAGTTACTCGGGGAGTGAGACCCAGTACTTC; CDR3aa: CASSYSGSETQYF
d_gene: .; j_gene: TRBJ2-1; v_gene: TRBV4-1; abundance: .; CDR3nt: TGCGCCAGCAGCCAAAGCCGGTCGGGGACGGACAATGAGCAGTTCTTC; CDR3aa: CASSQSRSGTDNEQFF
d_gene: .; j_gene: TRBJ1-2; v_gene: TRBV6-6; abundance: few; CDR3nt: TGTGCCAGCAGTTTGCGGGCCGCCCACGCCCACTTC; CDR3aa: CASSLRAAHAHF
d_gene: .; j_gene: TRBJ2-7; v_gene: TRBV4-1; abundance: .; CDR3nt: TGCGCCAGCAGCCATCCCGGAGTTTCCTACGAGCAGTACTTC; CDR3aa: CASSHPGVSYEQYF
d_gene: .; j_gene: TRBJ2-1; v_gene: TRBV5-1; abundance: .; CDR3nt: TGCGCCAGCAGCCCCGGGTCTCGGAGCTCCTACAATGAGCAGTTCTTC; CDR3aa: CASSPGSRSSYNEQFF
d_gene: .; j_gene: TRBJ2-3; v_gene: TRBV5-1; abundance: few; CDR3nt: TGCGCCAGCAGCTCGGTTCGCACAGATACGCAGTATTTT; CDR3aa: CASSSVRTDTQYF
d_gene: .; j_gene: TRBJ2-1; v_gene: TRBV25-1; abundance: few; CDR3nt: TGTGCCAGCAGTGAATTTAGAACTTTCGACAATGAGCAGTTCTTC; CDR3aa: CASSEFRTFDNEQFF
d_gene: .; j_gene: TRBJ2-7; v_gene: TRBV12-3/TRBV12-4; abundance: .; CDR3nt: TGTGCCAGCAGTTTCGGAGGTGGGCTCTACGAGCAGTACTTC; CDR3aa: CASSFGGGLYEQYF
d_gene: .; j_gene: TRBJ2-1; v_gene: TRBV5-1; abundance: few; CDR3nt: TGCGCCAGCAGCTTGGGGACAGACCCATACAATGAGCAGTTCTTC; CDR3aa: CASSLGTDPYNEQFF
d_gene: TRBD2; j_gene: TRBJ2-1; v_gene: TRBV7-2; abundance: .; CDR3nt: TGTGCCAGCAGCTTAGGACTAGCGAAGGATGAGCAGTTCTTC; CDR3aa: CASSLGLAKDEQFF
d_gene: TRBD1; j_gene: TRBJ2-3; v_gene: TRBV24-1; abundance: .; CDR3nt: TGTGCCACCAGTTTCGGACAGGGGAGGACAGATACGCAGTATTTT; CDR3aa: CATSFGQGRTDTQYF
d_gene: TRBD1; j_gene: TRBJ1-2; v_gene: TRBV7-2; abundance: few; CDR3nt: TGTGCCAGCAGCTTAGTTTCCGCAGGGACAGGGGGTGGCTACACCTTC; CDR3aa: CASSLVSAGTGGGYTF
d_gene: .; j_gene: TRBJ2-1; v_gene: TRBV7-2; abundance: few; CDR3nt: TGTGCCAGCAGCTTACCCCTAGCTGCTGAGCAGTTCTTC; CDR3aa: CASSLPLAAEQFF
d_gene: .; j_gene: TRBJ2-7; v_gene: TRBV10-3; abundance: .; CDR3nt: TGTGCCATCAGTGAGGAGTCCTCCTACGAGCAGTACTTC; CDR3aa: CAISEESSYEQYF
d_gene: .; j_gene: TRBJ1-4; v_gene: TRBV25-1; abundance: few; CDR3nt: TGTGCCAGCGGCGTTTATGAAAAACTGTTTTTT; CDR3aa: CASGVYEKLFF